Listed here are 30 T cell receptor beta chains from one sample, sequenced in a study of T cell responses to AZD1222 COVID-19 vaccine. Here immunoSEQ multiplex PCR was the method, and the copy in TCRdb shows in-frame clones only, minus some. Altogether 90,000 to 130,000 clones are present, roughly 89% being singletons, with the ten largest covering about 2.6%. This sample comprised peripheral blood, obtained 28 days after the second AZD1222 dose. All receptors come from an adult who received the AZD1222 COVID-19 vaccine.

The genes are TRBV7-3 and TRBJ2-3; TRBD2 agrees at 10 bases. The V gene end was trimmed by 2 bases and the J gene end by 2 bases; junction bases not matched to a gene: 4. The CDR3 spans 16 residues. The germline gives CDR1 SGHTA, CDR2 FQGTGA. CDR3 amino acids: CASSLGTSGDTDTQYF. CDR3 nucleotide sequence: TGTGCCAGCAGCTTAGGTACTAGCGGGGACACAGATACGCAGTATTTT.

The chain uses TRBV14 and TRBJ1-6; D is possibly TRBD1 (6 bases). Between the trimmed V and J ends, which lost 0 bases and 0 bases, there was a span of 15 bases. CDR1 is SGHDN and CDR2 is FVKESK in the germline V gene. The CDR3 has 19 amino acids. For the CDR3, the DNA is TGTGCCAGCAGCCAAGAAGTTCAGGGGACCAGCTCCTATAATTCACCCCTCCACTTT. Its translation: CASSQEVQGTSSYNSPLHF.

The genes are TRBV7-9 and TRBJ1-4; D not certain. V dropped 7 bases and J dropped 8 bases, with 17 bases sitting between them. Germline V gene data show CDR1 as SEHNR and CDR2 as FQNEAQ (reference sequence). The length of the CDR3 is 14 residues. Here the CDR3 reads CASNDLVSGEKLFF. For the CDR3, the DNA is TGTGCCAGCAACGACCTAGTTAGTGGGGAAAAACTGTTTTTT.

A few counts support this clone. V is TRBV14 and J is TRBJ1-1; D remains ambiguous. CDR3 length equals 14 residues. The V end lost 2 bases, the J end lost 5 bases, and 12 bases lay between the germline ends. The germline gives CDR1 SGHDN, CDR2 FVKESK. The chain's CDR3 is CASSQMRSGTEAFF. CDR3 in DNA: TGTGCCAGCAGCCAAATGAGGAGTGGAACTGAAGCTTTCTTT.

This chain joins TRBV4-2 and TRBJ2-7; 7 nucleotides align to TRBD1. This CDR3 is 13 amino acids long. Germline V gene lookup returns CDR1 LGHNA and CDR2 YNFKEQ. J was trimmed by 6 bases and V by 1 base; bases with no gene match: 3. CDR3 amino acids: CASSQVTGAEQYF. The CDR3 DNA sequence: TGTGCCAGCAGCCAAGTAACAGGGGCCGAGCAGTACTTC.

This chain connects TRBV4-3 to TRBJ2-1; D perhaps matches TRBD2 (5 bases). Trimming took off 0 bases at V and 0 bases at J, with 12 bases between the two ends. CDR1 and CDR2 from the germline V gene are LGHNA and YSLEER. CDR3 length: 17 amino acids. The chain's CDR3 is CASSQDPWRSSYNEQFF. For the CDR3, the DNA is TGCGCCAGCAGCCAAGACCCCTGGAGGAGCTCCTACAATGAGCAGTTCTTC.

This chain joins TRBV19 and TRBJ2-5, with D possibly matching TRBD1 (6 bases). V lost 3 bases and J lost 5, with 16 bases in between. From germline, CDR1 is LNHDA and CDR2 SQIVND (reference sequence). The CDR3 has 15 residues. The CDR3 nucleotides read TGTGCCAGTAGTATGGCCGGGACCAGGGGCGAGACCCAGTACTTC. As protein: CASSMAGTRGETQYF.

CDR3 in amino acids: CASSIAGLGGTDTQYF. The CDR3 DNA follows: TGTGCCAGTAGTATTGCTGGGCTAGGTGGCACAGATACGCAGTATTTT. V is TRBV19 and J is TRBJ2-3; D gene uncertain. Trimming cost V 3 bases and J 1 base, with 14 bases left between them. CDR1 LNHDA and CDR2 SQIVND come from the germline V gene (reference sequence). The CDR3 totals 16 residues.

The chain joins TRBV14 to TRBJ2-3; D gene uncertain. The length of the CDR3 is 12 residues. Germline V lookup: CDR1 SGHDN, CDR2 FVKESK. The ends were cut back, 0 bases at V and 9 bases at J, with 7 bases in the middle. Here the CDR3 reads CASSQDRVTQYF. The CDR3 DNA sequence: TGTGCCAGCAGCCAAGATAGGGTAACGCAGTATTTT.

The chain employs TRBV6-1 and TRBJ2-3, with a weak D call TRBD1 (7 bases). The CDR3 sequence is 16 residues long. Per germline, CDR1 MNHNS and CDR2 SASEGT. V lost 4 bases and J 2 bases, leaving 16 bases between the germline ends. The CDR3 sequence: CASSVSSEGATDTQYF. The CDR3 nucleotides are TGTGCCAGCAGTGTGAGTTCGGAGGGGGCCACAGATACGCAGTATTTT.

The chain recombines TRBV5-6 with TRBJ2-5, with unresolved D. Germline V CDR1 and CDR2: SGHDT, YYEEEE. The CDR3 is 12 amino acids. V lost 0 bases and J lost 8, with 8 bases in between. CDR3 bases: TGTGCCAGCAGCTTGGCCGATTACACCCAGTACTTC. This encodes CASSLADYTQYF.

This chain joins TRBV4-2 and TRBJ1-5; D not resolved. The germline V gene encodes CDR1 LGHNA and CDR2 YNFKEQ. This CDR3 spans 16 amino acids. V lost 5 bases, J lost 3 bases, and 17 bases lay in between. The CDR3 sequence is CASSRSGVMVNQPQHF. For the CDR3, the DNA is TGTGCCAGCAGCAGGAGTGGTGTGATGGTCAATCAGCCCCAGCATTTT.

This clone is a singleton in its sample. The gene calls are TRBV7-2 and TRBJ1-1, with D unclear. Trimming left V 1 base short and J 1 base short, with 7 bases between. There are 14 residues in the CDR3. Germline-derived CDR1 and CDR2 are SGHTA and FQGNSA. The CDR3 spells CASSLVPRNTEAFF. CDR3 in DNA: TGTGCCAGCAGCTTAGTGCCCCGGAACACTGAAGCTTTCTTT.

The chain employs TRBV14 and TRBJ2-7, with 7 nucleotides matching TRBD1. V shed 3 bases, J shed 10 bases, and the junction held 12 bases outside the gene matches. The germline V gene encodes CDR1 SGHDN and CDR2 FVKESK. CDR3 length: 14 residues. The CDR3 DNA reads as TGTGCCAGCAGCCAGTTTCAAACAGGGGCCCATCAGTACTTC. This gives the protein CASSQFQTGAHQYF.

The chain carries TRBV11-2 and TRBJ2-5; TRBD1 is a possible D gene (6 bases). CDR1 SGHAT and CDR2 FQNNGV come from the germline V gene. The CDR3 is 14 amino acids. Trimming stripped 4 bases from V and 0 bases from J, with 9 bases between. CDR3 sequence reads: CASSSGQYQETQYF. Here the CDR3 DNA reads TGTGCCAGCAGCTCCGGACAGTACCAAGAGACCCAGTACTTC.

This clone appeared once. The chain employs TRBV5-4 and TRBJ1-2; D is unclear. This CDR3 comprises 14 residues. Germline assignment: CDR1 SGHNT and CDR2 YYREEE (reference sequence). The ends were cut back, 0 bases at V and 4 bases at J, with 10 bases in the middle. The CDR3 DNA reads as TGTGCCAGCAGCTTGGGACTGTCGGGCTATGGCTACACCTTC. This gives the protein CASSLGLSGYGYTF. The full variable domain, rest sourced from reference TRBV5-4 and TRBJ1-2, is ETGVTQSPTHLIKTRGQQVTLRCSSQSGHNTVSWYQQALGQGPQFIFQYYREEENGRGNFPPRFSGLQFPNYSSELNVNALELDDSALYLCASSLGLSGYGYTFGSGTRLTVV.

The V gene is TRBV15, the J gene TRBJ2-7; tentatively, D is TRBD1 or TRBD2 (5 bases each). CDR3 length: 17 residues. Trimming took 1 base from V and 7 from J, leaving 23 bases between them. CDR1 is LNHNV and CDR2 is YYDKDF in the germline V gene (reference sequence). In DNA, the CDR3 is TGTGCCACCAGCAGAGGAAATCCGGGACGAACAACGAGGGAGCAGTACTTC. Translated, it gives CATSRGNPGRTTREQYF. The full variable domain, with the rest looked up from reference TRBV15 and TRBJ2-7, is DAMVIQNPRYQVTQFGKPVTLSCSQTLNHNVMYWYQQKSSQAPKLLFHYYDKDFNNEADTPDNFQSRRPNTSFCFLDIRSPGLGDTAMYLCATSRGNPGRTTREQYFGPGTRLTVT.

The V call is TRBV7-6, the J call TRBJ2-1, with 8 bases that match TRBD1. Germline V CDR1 and CDR2: SGHVS, FNYEAQ. The CDR3 has 15 residues. The junction had 5 bases not matched to a gene; V was cut back by 4 bases and J by 3 bases. This CDR3 is CASSSGQEIYNEQFF. The CDR3 DNA follows: TGTGCCAGCAGCTCGGGACAGGAAATCTACAATGAGCAGTTCTTC.

DNA for the CDR3: TGCGCCAGCAGCTACAGGGGTGGGAATGAGCAGTTCTTC. Protein sequence: CASSYRGGNEQFF. This rearrangement joins TRBV5-1 to TRBJ2-1; the match to TRBD1 covers 7 bases. The CDR3 is made up of 13 amino acids. Per germline, CDR1 SGHRS and CDR2 YFSETQ. J was trimmed by 7 bases and V by 3 bases; bases with no gene match: 4.

This chain connects TRBV5-1 to TRBJ2-2; 10 nucleotides agree with TRBD2. This CDR3 is 17 amino acids long. CDR1 is SGHRS and CDR2 is YFSETQ in the germline V gene. Trimming at V came to 0 bases and at J to 5 bases, leaving 7 bases not matched to a gene. The CDR3 here is CASSLGRLAGETGELFF. The CDR3 bases are TGCGCCAGCAGCTTGGGGCGTCTAGCGGGGGAGACCGGGGAGCTGTTTTTT.

This chain joins TRBV10-2 and TRBJ2-2; 7 positions match TRBD1. Trimming cost V 9 bases and J 1 base; bases outside gene matches: 5. Germline V gives CDR1 WSHSY, CDR2 SAAADI. This CDR3 is 14 amino acids long. The CDR3 DNA is TGCGCCAGGAGGGGACAGCAGAACACCGGGGAGCTGTTTTTT. The encoded protein is CARRGQQNTGELFF.

The J gene is TRBJ1-3, the V gene TRBV4-2; possibly TRBD1 for D (6 bases). Trimming took off 7 bases at V and 2 bases at J, with 9 bases between the two ends. Germline V gene lookup returns CDR1 LGHNA and CDR2 YNFKEQ. The CDR3 runs 13 residues. The CDR3 DNA sequence: TGTGCCAGCACCAGGGGTGCTGGAAACACCATATATTTT. It yields the protein CASTRGAGNTIYF.

The chain uses TRBV24-1 and TRBJ2-1; D is unclear. CDR3 length equals 13 residues. Looked up from germline, CDR1 is KGHDR and CDR2 is SFDVKD. V lost 0 bases and J 3 bases, leaving 2 bases between the germline ends. The CDR3 loop is CATSDLRYNEQFF. CDR3 in DNA: TGTGCCACCAGTGATTTGCGCTACAATGAGCAGTTCTTC.

The chain joins TRBV20-1 to TRBJ1-1, with D unclear. This CDR3 spans 11 amino acids. Looked up from germline, CDR1 is DFQATT and CDR2 is SNEGSKA (reference sequence). V was clipped by 0 bases and J by 8 bases, with 7 bases between them. The CDR3 loop is CSARDIREAFF. For the CDR3, the DNA is TGCAGTGCTAGAGATATTCGGGAAGCTTTCTTT.

This clone has only one observation. V usage is TRBV5-3 and J usage is TRBJ1-2, with unresolved D. TRBV5-3 has ORF status, its function being uncertain. V was clipped by 4 bases and J by 5 bases, with 3 bases between them. The CDR3 is 10 residues long. CDR3 nucleotides: TGTGCCAGAAGCAAGTATGGCTACACCTTC. It is translated as CARSKYGYTF.

The V and J genes are TRBV6-2 or TRBV6-3 and TRBJ2-7; 10 bases agree with TRBD2. Germline values: CDR1 MNHEY, CDR2 SVGEGT. The CDR3 sequence is 18 residues long. Trimming cost V 5 bases and J 0 bases; bases outside gene matches: 13. The CDR3 sequence: CASSAGTSASPGSYEQYF. As DNA, the CDR3 is TGTGCCAGCAGTGCCGGGACTAGCGCCTCTCCCGGCTCCTACGAGCAGTACTTC.

V and J are TRBV6-1 and TRBJ1-6; D possibly corresponds to TRBD1 (5 bases). Germline V gene sequence: CDR1 MNHNS, CDR2 SASEGT. Deletions cut 4 bases from V and 0 bases from J, with 10 bases between. The length of the CDR3 is 16 residues. The CDR3 DNA reads TGTGCCAGCAGTGCCGGGGCGGGCTCCTATAATTCACCCCTCCACTTT. As protein: CASSAGAGSYNSPLHF.

The J gene is TRBJ1-5, the V gene TRBV28; a weak D match, TRBD1 (6 bases). The CDR3 totals 17 residues. Germline V gene lookup returns CDR1 MDHEN and CDR2 SYDVKM. The V end was cut by 6 bases, the J end by 1 base, with 19 bases between. CDR3 nucleotide sequence: TGTGCCAGCAGCCCCCGATGGGCGGGACAAAGCAATCAGCCCCAGCATTTT. The encoded protein is CASSPRWAGQSNQPQHF.

V usage is TRBV24-1 and J usage is TRBJ1-1, with a weak D call TRBD1 (6 bases). CDR3 length equals 12 residues. Germline values: CDR1 KGHDR, CDR2 SFDVKD. The V end lost 1 base, the J end lost 11 bases, and 10 bases lay between the germline ends. The CDR3 region has the DNA TGTGCCACCAGTGATTTCAGGGGCGATGCTTTCTTT. Its protein product is CATSDFRGDAFF.

V usage is TRBV6-5 and J usage is TRBJ1-2; 7 bases map to TRBD1. The CDR3 spans 15 residues. Germline CDR1 is MNHEY and CDR2 is SVGAGI. With 0 bases clipped from V and 5 bases from J, the junction kept 6 bases outside the gene matches. CDR3 bases: TGTGCCAGCAGTTACTCGACGCAGGGGGATTATGGCTACACCTTC. Translating gives CASSYSTQGDYGYTF.